These 7 T cell receptor beta chains came from one sample sequenced in a study of T-cell memory formation after mild COVID-19. TCRdb itself ran the 5' RACE reads through MiXCR, one entry per CDR3 protein. The table includes approximately 98,000 distinct CDR3 sequences, roughly a sixth detected once. Sequences were obtained from PBMCs or a T cell subset sorted from them (not recorded which). All receptors derive from a young man who had mild COVID-19 (a few samples of this study predate the infection). Cell type and time point are not known.

This clonotype showed up just a few times. The chain uses TRBV4-3 and TRBJ2-1, with D possibly called TRBD1 or TRBD2 (5 bases each). Trimming left V 4 bases short and J 5 bases short, with 18 bases between. The CDR3 has 16 residues. Germline values: CDR1 LGHNA, CDR2 YSLEER. CDR3 nucleotide sequence: TGCGCCAGCAGCCTGACGATGGGGGAAGAGGACAATGAGCAGTTCTTC. The encoded protein is CASSLTMGEEDNEQFF.

The chain carries TRBV7-3 and TRBJ2-7, with D uncertain. Germline CDR1 and CDR2: SGHTA and FQGTGA. The CDR3 totals 14 residues. V was pared by 6 bases and J by 4 bases, with 16 bases between. CDR3 region: CASRPRRSVYEQYV. For the CDR3, the DNA is TGTGCCAGCAGACCCCGCAGGTCCGTTTACGAGCAGTACGTC.

This clonotype was picked up one time. The gene calls are TRBV5-1 and TRBJ1-6; TRBD1 agrees at 8 bases. Germline V lookup: CDR1 SGHRS, CDR2 YFSETQ. V lost 0 bases to trimming and J lost 10 bases; unmatched junction nucleotides: 6. This CDR3 has 15 amino acids. For the CDR3, the DNA is TGCGCCAGCAGCTTGGGTGGACAGGGACGCTCACCCCTCCACTTT. Amino acid sequence: CASSLGGQGRSPLHF.

The genes are TRBV5-1 and TRBJ1-6; the D is unclear. Trimming removed 4 bases at V and 4 bases at J, with 9 bases between. CDR1 and CDR2 (germline): SGHRS, YFSETQ. The CDR3 runs to 14 residues. The CDR3 sequence: CASSGPDYNSPLHF. DNA for the CDR3: TGCGCCAGCAGCGGGCCAGATTATAATTCACCCCTCCACTTT.

This clonotype was picked up a small number of times. This rearrangement joins TRBV11-2 to TRBJ2-1; TRBD2 matches 9 bases. The CDR3 runs 15 residues. Trimming took 4 bases from V and 12 from J; bases not matched to a gene: 13. CDR1 is SGHAT and CDR2 is FQNNGV in the germline V gene. CDR3: CASSSVGRGGRSQFF. The DNA of the CDR3 is TGTGCCAGCAGCTCCGTGGGGCGGGGGGGCAGGTCGCAGTTCTTC. The complete variable domain, with remaining parts taken from reference TRBV11-2 and TRBJ2-1, reads EAGVAQSPRYKIIEKRQSVAFWCNPISGHATLYWYQQILGQGPKLLIQFQNNGVVDDSQLPKDRFSAERLKGVDSTLKIQPAKLEDSAVYLCASSSVGRGGRSQFFGPGTRLTVL.

The chain carries TRBV6-5 and TRBJ2-1, with TRBD1 matching over 11 bases. Trimming removed 6 bases from V and 7 bases from J; junction bases left unmatched: 5. The CDR3 sequence is 14 residues long. Germline V gene lookup returns CDR1 MNHEY and CDR2 SVGAGI. CDR3 protein: CASRPGQGANEQFF. Here the CDR3 DNA reads TGTGCCAGCAGACCCGGACAGGGGGCGAATGAGCAGTTCTTC.

This clonotype occurred many times. The V call is TRBV7-3, the J call TRBJ2-1; unclear D gene. The germline V and J ends were trimmed by 1 base and 5 bases, with 9 bases remaining between them. The germline CDR1 and CDR2 sequences are SGHTA and FQGTGA. This CDR3 spans 14 amino acids. The CDR3 protein is CASSLNRLNNEQFF. CDR3 nucleotide sequence: TGTGCCAGCAGCTTAAACCGGCTTAACAATGAGCAGTTCTTC.